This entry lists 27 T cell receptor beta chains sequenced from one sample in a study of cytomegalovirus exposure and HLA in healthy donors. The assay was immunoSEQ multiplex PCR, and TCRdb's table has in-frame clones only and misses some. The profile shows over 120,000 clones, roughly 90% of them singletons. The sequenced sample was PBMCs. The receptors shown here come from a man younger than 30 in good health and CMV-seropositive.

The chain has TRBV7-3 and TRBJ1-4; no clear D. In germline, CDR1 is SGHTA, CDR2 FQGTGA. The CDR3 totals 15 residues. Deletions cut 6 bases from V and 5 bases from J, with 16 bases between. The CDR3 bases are TGTGCCAGCAGGCCCGGGTCTTCGGGGAATGAAAAACTGTTTTTT. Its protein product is CASRPGSSGNEKLFF. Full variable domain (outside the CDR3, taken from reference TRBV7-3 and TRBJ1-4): GAGVSQTPSNKVTEKGKYVELRCDPISGHTALYWYRQSLGQGPEFLIYFQGTGAADDSGLPNDRFFAVRPEGSVSTLKIQRTERGDSAVYLCASRPGSSGNEKLFFGSGTQLSVL.

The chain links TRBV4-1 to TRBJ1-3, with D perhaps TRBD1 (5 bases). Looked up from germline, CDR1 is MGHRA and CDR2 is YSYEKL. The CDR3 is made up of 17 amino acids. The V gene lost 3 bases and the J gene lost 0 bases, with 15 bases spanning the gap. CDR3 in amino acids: CASSQQTADFSGNTIYF. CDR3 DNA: TGCGCCAGCAGCCAGCAGACAGCAGATTTCTCTGGAAACACCATATATTTT.

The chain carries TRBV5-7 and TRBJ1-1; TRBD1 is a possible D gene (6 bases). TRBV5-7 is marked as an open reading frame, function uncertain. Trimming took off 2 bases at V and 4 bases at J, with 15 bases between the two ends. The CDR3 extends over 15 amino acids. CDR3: CASSFGRGHVTEAFF. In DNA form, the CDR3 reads TGTGCCAGCAGCTTCGGGCGGGGGCATGTCACTGAAGCTTTCTTT.

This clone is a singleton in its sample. CDR3 sequence reads: CSVAPGLHQPQHF. In DNA form, the CDR3 reads TGCAGCGTTGCACCGGGACTGCATCAGCCCCAGCATTTT. The rearrangement joins TRBV29-1 to TRBJ1-5, with D perhaps matching TRBD1 (5 bases). Germline CDR1 reads SQVTM; CDR2 reads ANQGSEA. V dropped 4 bases and J dropped 5 bases, with 12 bases sitting between them. This CDR3 region has 13 residues.

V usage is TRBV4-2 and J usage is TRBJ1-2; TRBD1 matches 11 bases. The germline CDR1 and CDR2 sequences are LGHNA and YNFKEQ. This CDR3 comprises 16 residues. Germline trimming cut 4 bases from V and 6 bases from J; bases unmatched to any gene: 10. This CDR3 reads CASSPGQGAASDGYTF. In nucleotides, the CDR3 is TGTGCCAGCAGCCCTGGACAGGGGGCTGCCTCGGATGGCTACACCTTC.

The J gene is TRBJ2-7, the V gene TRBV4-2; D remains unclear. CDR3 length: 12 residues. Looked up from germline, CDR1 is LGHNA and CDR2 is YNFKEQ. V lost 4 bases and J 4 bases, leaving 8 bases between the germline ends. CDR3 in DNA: TGTGCCAGCAGCCCTACAGATTACGAGCAGTACTTC. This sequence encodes CASSPTDYEQYF.

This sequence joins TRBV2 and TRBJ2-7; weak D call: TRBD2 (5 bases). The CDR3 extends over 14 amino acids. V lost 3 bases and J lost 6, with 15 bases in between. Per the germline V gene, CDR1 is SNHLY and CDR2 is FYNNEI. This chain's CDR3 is CASSDIGRESEQYF. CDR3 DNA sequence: TGTGCCAGCAGTGATATCGGTAGGGAGTCCGAGCAGTACTTC.

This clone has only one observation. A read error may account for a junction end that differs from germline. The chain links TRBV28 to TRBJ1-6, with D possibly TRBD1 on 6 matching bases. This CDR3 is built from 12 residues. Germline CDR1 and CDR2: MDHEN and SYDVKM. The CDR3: CASSQGNDPMPF. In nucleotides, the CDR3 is TGTGCCAGCAGTCAGGGGAATGATCCTATGCCCTTT.

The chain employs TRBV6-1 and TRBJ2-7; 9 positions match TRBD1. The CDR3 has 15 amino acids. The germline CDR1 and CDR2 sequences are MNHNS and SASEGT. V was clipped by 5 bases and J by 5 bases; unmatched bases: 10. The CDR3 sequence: CASSTRDREGHEQYF. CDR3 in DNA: TGTGCCAGCAGTACACGGGACAGGGAGGGACACGAGCAGTACTTC.

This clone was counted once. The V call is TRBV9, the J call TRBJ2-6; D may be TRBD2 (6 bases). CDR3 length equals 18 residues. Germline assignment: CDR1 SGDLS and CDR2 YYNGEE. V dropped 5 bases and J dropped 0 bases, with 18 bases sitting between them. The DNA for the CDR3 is TGTGCCAGCAGGGAGGGCATAGGCGCGGTCTCTGGGGCCAACGTCCTGACTTTC. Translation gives CASREGIGAVSGANVLTF. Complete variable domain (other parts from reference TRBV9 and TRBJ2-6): DSGVTQTPKHLITATGQRVTLRCSPRSGDLSVYWYQQSLDQGLQFLIQYYNGEERAKGNILERFSAQQFPDLHSELNLSSLELGDSALYFCASREGIGAVSGANVLTFGAGSRLTVL.

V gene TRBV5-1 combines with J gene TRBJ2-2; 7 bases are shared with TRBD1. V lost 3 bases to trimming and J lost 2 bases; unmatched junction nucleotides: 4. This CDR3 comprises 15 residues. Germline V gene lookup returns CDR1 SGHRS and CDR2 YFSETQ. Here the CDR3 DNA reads TGCGCCAGCAGCTGGACAGGACCCAACACCGGGGAGCTGTTTTTT. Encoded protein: CASSWTGPNTGELFF.

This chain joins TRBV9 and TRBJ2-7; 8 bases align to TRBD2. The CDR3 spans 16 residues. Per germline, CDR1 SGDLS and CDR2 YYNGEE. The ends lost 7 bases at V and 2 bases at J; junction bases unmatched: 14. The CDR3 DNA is TGTGCCAGCTCCCCCTATGGAGCGGGGGCCACCTACGAGCAGTACTTC. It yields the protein CASSPYGAGATYEQYF.

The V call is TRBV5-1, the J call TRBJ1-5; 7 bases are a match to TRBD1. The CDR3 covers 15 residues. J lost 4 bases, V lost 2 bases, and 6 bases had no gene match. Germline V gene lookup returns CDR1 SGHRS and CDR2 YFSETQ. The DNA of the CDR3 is TGCGCCAGCAGCTTCTCGACAGGGTCTAATCAGCCCCAGCATTTT. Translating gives CASSFSTGSNQPQHF.

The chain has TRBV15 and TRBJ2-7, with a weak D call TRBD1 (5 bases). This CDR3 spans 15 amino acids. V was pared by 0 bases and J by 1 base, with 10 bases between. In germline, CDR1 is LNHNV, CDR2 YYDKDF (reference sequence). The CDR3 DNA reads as TGTGCCACCAGCAGAGATACGGACAAGTCCTACGAGCAGTACTTC. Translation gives CATSRDTDKSYEQYF.

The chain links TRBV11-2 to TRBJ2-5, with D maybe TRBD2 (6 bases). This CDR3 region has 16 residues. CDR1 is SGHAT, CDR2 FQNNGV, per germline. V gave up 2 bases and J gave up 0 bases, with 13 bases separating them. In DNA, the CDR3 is TGTGCCAGCAGCTTACCGAGTGGGGGGTACCAAGAGACCCAGTACTTC. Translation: CASSLPSGGYQETQYF.

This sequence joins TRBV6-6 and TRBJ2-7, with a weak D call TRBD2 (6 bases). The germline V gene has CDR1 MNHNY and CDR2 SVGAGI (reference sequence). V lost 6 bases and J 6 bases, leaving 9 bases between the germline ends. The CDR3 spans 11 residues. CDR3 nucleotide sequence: TGTGCCAGCAGGGTCGGGGGCGAGCAGTACTTC. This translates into CASRVGGEQYF.

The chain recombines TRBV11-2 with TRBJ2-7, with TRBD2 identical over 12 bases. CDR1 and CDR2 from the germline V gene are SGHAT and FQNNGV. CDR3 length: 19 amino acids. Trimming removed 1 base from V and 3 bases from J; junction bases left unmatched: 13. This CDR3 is CASSLGGLAGLDPRYEQYF. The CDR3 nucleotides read TGTGCCAGCAGCTTAGGCGGACTAGCGGGACTCGATCCTCGCTACGAGCAGTACTTC.

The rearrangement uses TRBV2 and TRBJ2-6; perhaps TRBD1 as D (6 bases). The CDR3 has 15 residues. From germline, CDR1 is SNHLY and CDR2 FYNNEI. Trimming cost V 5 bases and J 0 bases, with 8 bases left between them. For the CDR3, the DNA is TGTGCCAGCAGTCTGGACAGCTCTGGGGCCAACGTCCTGACTTTC. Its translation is CASSLDSSGANVLTF. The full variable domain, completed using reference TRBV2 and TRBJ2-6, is EPEVTQTPSHQVTQMGQEVILRCVPISNHLYFYWYRQILGQKVEFLVSFYNNEISEKSEIFDDQFSVERPDGSNFTLKIRSTKLEDSAMYFCASSLDSSGANVLTFGAGSRLTVL.

CDR3 region: CASSSPTTGDYGYTF. The CDR3 bases are TGTGCCAGCAGCTCACCCACGACAGGAGACTATGGCTACACCTTC. This chain connects TRBV5-4 to TRBJ1-2; D is perhaps TRBD1 (6 bases). The germline gives CDR1 SGHNT, CDR2 YYREEE (reference sequence). V was pared by 3 bases and J by 3 bases, with 15 bases between. CDR3 size: 15 residues.

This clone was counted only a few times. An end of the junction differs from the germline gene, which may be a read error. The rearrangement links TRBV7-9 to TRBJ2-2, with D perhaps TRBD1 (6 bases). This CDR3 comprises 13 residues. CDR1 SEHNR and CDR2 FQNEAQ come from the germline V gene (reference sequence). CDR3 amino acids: CASNLAGAGELFF. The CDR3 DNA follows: TGTGCCAGCAACTTAGCAGGGGCCGGGGAGCTGTTTTTT.

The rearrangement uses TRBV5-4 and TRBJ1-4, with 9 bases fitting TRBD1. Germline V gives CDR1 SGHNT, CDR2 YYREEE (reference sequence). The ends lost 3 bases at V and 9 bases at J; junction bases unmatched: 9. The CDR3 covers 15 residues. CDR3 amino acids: CASSYRQGENQKLFF. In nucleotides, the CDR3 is TGTGCCAGCAGCTATCGACAGGGGGAGAATCAAAAACTGTTTTTT.

The CDR3 region is CASSLGDSIYEQYF. CDR3 nucleotide sequence: TGTGCCAGCAGCTTAGGAGACAGTATCTACGAGCAGTACTTC. The genes are TRBV11-2 and TRBJ2-7; TRBD1 might be the D (5 bases). The V and J ends lost 1 base and 3 bases respectively, with 10 bases between them. The V gene's germline CDR1 is SGHAT and CDR2 FQNNGV. This CDR3 has 14 amino acids.

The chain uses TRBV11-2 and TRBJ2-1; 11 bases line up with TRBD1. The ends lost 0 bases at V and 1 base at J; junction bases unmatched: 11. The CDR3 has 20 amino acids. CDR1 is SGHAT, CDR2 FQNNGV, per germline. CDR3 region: CASSLDGQGATVRSYNEQFF. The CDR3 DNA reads TGTGCCAGCAGCTTAGATGGACAGGGGGCGACGGTAAGGTCCTACAATGAGCAGTTCTTC. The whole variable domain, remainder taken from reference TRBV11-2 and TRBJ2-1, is EAGVAQSPRYKIIEKRQSVAFWCNPISGHATLYWYQQILGQGPKLLIQFQNNGVVDDSQLPKDRFSAERLKGVDSTLKIQPAKLEDSAVYLCASSLDGQGATVRSYNEQFFGPGTRLTVL.

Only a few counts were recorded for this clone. CDR3 nucleotide sequence: TGTGCCATCAGCCCAGGGGGGTATGGCTACACCTTC. Residues: CAISPGGYGYTF. This sequence joins TRBV10-3 and TRBJ1-2; 7 nucleotides agree with TRBD1. The germline V gene has CDR1 ENHRY and CDR2 SYGVKD. This CDR3 spans 12 amino acids. V lost 6 bases and J lost 5; bases outside the gene matches: 3.

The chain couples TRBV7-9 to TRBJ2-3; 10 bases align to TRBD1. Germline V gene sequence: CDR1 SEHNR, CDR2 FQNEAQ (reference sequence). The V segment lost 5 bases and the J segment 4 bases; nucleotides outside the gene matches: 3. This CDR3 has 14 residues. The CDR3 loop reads CASSLGQGADTQYF. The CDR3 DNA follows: TGTGCCAGCAGCCTCGGACAGGGGGCAGATACGCAGTATTTT.

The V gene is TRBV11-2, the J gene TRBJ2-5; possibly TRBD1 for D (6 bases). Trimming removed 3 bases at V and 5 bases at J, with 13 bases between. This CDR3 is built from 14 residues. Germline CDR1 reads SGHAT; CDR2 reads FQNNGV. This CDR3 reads CASSFAPGVETQYF. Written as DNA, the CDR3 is TGTGCCAGCAGCTTTGCCCCAGGGGTGGAGACCCAGTACTTC.

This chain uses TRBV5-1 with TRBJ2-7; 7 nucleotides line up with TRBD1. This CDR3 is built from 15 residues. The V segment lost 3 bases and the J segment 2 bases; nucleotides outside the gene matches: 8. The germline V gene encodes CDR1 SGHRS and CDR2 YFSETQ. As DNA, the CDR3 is TGCGCCAGCAGCTGGACCACGGGACAGACCTACGAGCAGTACTTC. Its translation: CASSWTTGQTYEQYF.